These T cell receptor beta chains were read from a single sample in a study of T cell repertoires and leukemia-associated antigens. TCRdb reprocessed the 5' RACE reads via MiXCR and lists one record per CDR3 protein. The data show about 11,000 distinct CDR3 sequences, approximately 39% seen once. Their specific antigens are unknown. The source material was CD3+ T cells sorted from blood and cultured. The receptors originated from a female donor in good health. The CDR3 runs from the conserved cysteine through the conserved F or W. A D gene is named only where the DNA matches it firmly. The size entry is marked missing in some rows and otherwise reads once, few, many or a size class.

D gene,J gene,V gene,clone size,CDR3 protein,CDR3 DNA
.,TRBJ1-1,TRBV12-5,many,CASGLNDGPHTEAFF,TGTGCTAGTGGTTTGAACGACGGACCCCACACTGAAGCTTTCTTT
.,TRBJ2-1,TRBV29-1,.,CSVESRISYNEQFF,TGCAGCGTTGAAAGTAGGATCTCCTACAATGAGCAGTTCTTC
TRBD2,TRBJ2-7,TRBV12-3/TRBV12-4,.,CASSLALFAGGDYEQYF,TGTGCCAGCAGTTTAGCGCTTTTTGCGGGAGGGGACTACGAGCAGTACTTC
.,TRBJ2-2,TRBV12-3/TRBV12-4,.,CASSYSSIPGELFF,TGTGCCAGCAGTTATTCTAGTATCCCCGGGGAGCTGTTTTTT
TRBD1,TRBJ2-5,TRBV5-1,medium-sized,CASSPDRAETQYF,TGCGCCAGCAGCCCTGACAGGGCAGAGACCCAGTACTTC
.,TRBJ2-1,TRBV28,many,CASSDQGSGYNEQFF,TGTGCCAGCAGCGATCAGGGTTCTGGATACAATGAGCAGTTCTTC
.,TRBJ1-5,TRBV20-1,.,CSAREGFANQPQHF,TGCAGTGCTAGAGAGGGTTTTGCGAATCAGCCCCAGCATTTT
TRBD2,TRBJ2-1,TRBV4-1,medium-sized,CASSQESLAGYYNEQFF,TGCGCCAGCAGCCAAGAATCGCTAGCGGGTTACTACAATGAGCAGTTCTTC
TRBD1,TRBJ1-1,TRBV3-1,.,CASSQVSGTGPLAVF,TGTGCCAGCAGCCAAGTCTCCGGGACAGGACCCCTGGCAGTCTTT
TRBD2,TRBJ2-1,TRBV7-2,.,CASSWTSGVENEQLF,TGTGCCAGCAGCTGGACTAGCGGGGTGGAAAATGAGCAGCTCTTC
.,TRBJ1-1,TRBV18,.,CASSPQAVTEAFF,TGTGCCAGCTCACCCCAGGCGGTCACTGAAGCTTTCTTT
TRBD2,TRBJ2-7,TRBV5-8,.,CASSLTSGIYEQYF,TGTGCCAGCAGCTTGACTAGCGGGATATACGAGCAGTACTTC
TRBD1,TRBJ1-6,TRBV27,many,CASSPGQTNSPLHF,TGTGCCAGCAGTCCGGGACAGACTAATTCACCCCTCCACTTT
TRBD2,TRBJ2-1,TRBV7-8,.,CADAELGEGYDEQFF,TGTGCCGATGCTGAATTGGGGGAGGGTTACGACGAGCAGTTCTTC
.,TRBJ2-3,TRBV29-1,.,CSVASGTASTDTQYF,TGCAGCGTTGCCTCCGGAACAGCGTCCACAGATACGCAGTATTTT
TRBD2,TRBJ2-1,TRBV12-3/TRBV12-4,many,CASSPTSGHVGEQFF,TGTGCCAGCAGTCCTACTAGCGGGCACGTCGGCGAGCAGTTCTTC
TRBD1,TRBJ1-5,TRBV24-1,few,CATRGQGWNQPQHF,TGTGCCACCAGAGGACAGGGGTGGAATCAGCCCCAGCATTTT
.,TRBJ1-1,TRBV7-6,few,CASSLGGGTLNTEAFF,TGTGCCAGCAGCTTAGGAGGGGGGACACTGAACACTGAAGCTTTCTTT
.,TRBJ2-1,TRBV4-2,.,CASSQEGLSKDNVQIF,TGTGCCAGCAGCCAAGAGGGGCTGTCTAAGGACAATGTGCAGATCTTC
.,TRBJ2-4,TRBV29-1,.,CSAHLSGENIQYF,TGCAGCGCCCACCTTTCGGGAGAAAACATTCAGTACTTC
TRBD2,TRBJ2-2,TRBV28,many,CASSPWEEREGSNTGELFF,TGTGCCAGCAGCCCGTGGGAGGAGCGGGAGGGTTCGAACACCGGGGAGCTGTTTTTT
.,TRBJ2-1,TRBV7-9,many,CASSSHAGQSYLYNEQFF,TGTGCCAGCAGCTCTCACGCCGGACAGTCCTACCTCTACAATGAGCAGTTCTTC
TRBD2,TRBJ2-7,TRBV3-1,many,CASSQILAGSYEQYF,TGTGCCAGCAGCCAAATACTAGCGGGATCCTACGAGCAGTACTTC
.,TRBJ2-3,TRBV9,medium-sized,CASSVGGNADTQYF,TGTGCCAGCAGCGTAGGGGGGAATGCAGATACGCAGTATTTT
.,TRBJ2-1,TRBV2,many,CASSEIHEQFF,TGTGCCAGCAGTGAAATCCATGAGCAGTTCTTC
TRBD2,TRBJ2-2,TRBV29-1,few,CSVAGGLHTGELFF,TGCAGCGTTGCGGGAGGACTACACACCGGGGAGCTGTTTTTT
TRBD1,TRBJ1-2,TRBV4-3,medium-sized,CASSQGGGTGDFYGYTF,TGCGCCAGCAGCCAAGGAGGCGGGACAGGGGATTTCTATGGCTACACCTTC
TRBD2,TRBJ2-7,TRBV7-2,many,CASSFSGSSYEQYF,TGTGCCAGCAGCTTTAGCGGGAGCTCCTACGAGCAGTACTTC
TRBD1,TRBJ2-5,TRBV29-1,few,CSAATGTRGTQYF,TGCAGCGCTGCGACAGGGACAAGAGGGACCCAGTACTTC
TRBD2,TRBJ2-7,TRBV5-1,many,CASSLASGRFDEQYF,TGCGCCAGCAGCTTGGCCAGCGGGAGGTTCGACGAGCAGTACTTC
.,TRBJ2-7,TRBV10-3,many,CAISLRGILPFYF,TGTGCCATCAGCCTCAGGGGAATCCTTCCCTTTTACTTC
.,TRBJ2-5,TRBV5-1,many,CASSIRPGVQETQYF,TGCGCCAGCAGCATCCGGCCAGGGGTTCAAGAGACCCAGTACTTC
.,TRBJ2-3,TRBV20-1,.,CSARGIGIKGDTQYF,TGCAGTGCTAGAGGGATTGGGATTAAGGGGGATACGCAGTATTTT
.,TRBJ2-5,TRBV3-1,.,CASSRSTGSGRDEQYF,TGTGCCAGCAGCCGAAGCACGGGTAGCGGAAGGGATGAGCAATACTTC
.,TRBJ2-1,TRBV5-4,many,CASSFGERKFF,TGTGCCAGCAGCTTCGGCGAGAGGAAGTTCTTC
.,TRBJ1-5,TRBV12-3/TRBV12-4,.,CASSRPGNQPRHF,TGTGCCAGCAGTAGGCCGGGCAATCAGCCCCGGCATTTT
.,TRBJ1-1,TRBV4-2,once,CASSQAGGEYTEAFF,TGTGCCAGCAGCCAAGCGGGTGGGGAGTACACTGAAGCTTTCTTT
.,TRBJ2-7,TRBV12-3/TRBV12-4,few,CASSLLGYEQYF,TGTGCCAGCAGTTTACTCGGCTACGAGCAGTACTTC
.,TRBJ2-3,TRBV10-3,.,CAGRWGVSTDTQYF,TGTGCCGGCCGTTGGGGGGTGAGCACGGATACGCAGTATTTT
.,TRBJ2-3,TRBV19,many,CASSRSAGKTDTQYF,TGTGCCAGTAGTCGGTCGGCAGGGAAGACAGATACGCAGTATTTT
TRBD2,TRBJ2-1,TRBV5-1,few,CASNGSGRPGNEQFF,TGCGCCAGCAACGGTAGCGGGAGGCCGGGAAATGAGCAGTTCTTC
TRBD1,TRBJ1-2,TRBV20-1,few,CSASHLLRGLSGYTF,TGCAGTGCTAGCCATCTCCTCAGGGGGCTCTCTGGCTACACCTTC
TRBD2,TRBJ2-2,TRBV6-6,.,CASRQTSGNTGELFF,TGTGCCAGCAGACAGACTAGCGGTAACACCGGGGAGCTGTTTTTT
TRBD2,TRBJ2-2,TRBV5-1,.,CTSSSRTGLAGLGELFF,TGCACCAGCAGCTCCCGTACGGGACTAGCGGGCTTGGGGGAGCTGTTTTTT
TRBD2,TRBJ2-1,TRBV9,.,CASSEGLANPNEQFF,TGTGCCAGCAGCGAGGGACTAGCGAATCCCAATGAGCAGTTCTTC
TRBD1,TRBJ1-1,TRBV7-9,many,CASSVDRVSTEAFF,TGTGCCAGCAGCGTAGACAGGGTTTCAACTGAAGCTTTCTTT